Listed below are T cell receptor beta chains from one sample, sequenced in a study of T cell changes during pregnancy in multiple sclerosis. The repertoire was sequenced with immunoSEQ multiplex PCR; TCRdb's copy has only in-frame clones and lacks some. The profile shows 35,000 to 40,000 clones, 92% of them singletons. Material: CD4+ T cells from peripheral blood mononuclear cells, obtained in the third trimester of pregnancy. Source of these receptors: a female donor with multiple sclerosis, enrolled in a pregnancy study. Both conserved end residues are part of each CDR3. The order of the fields is V gene, D gene, J gene, clone size, CDR3 protein, CDR3 DNA. D genes are given only for firm matches. Clone size appears in some rows only: once, few, many, or a class for an expanded clone.

TRBV7-9	.	TRBJ2-5	.	CASSFGGGETQYF	TGTGCCAGCAGCTTCGGTGGGGGGGAGACCCAGTACTTC
TRBV19	TRBD2	TRBJ2-7	.	CASSTNLAGGPYEQYF	TGTGCCAGTAGTACCAATCTAGCGGGAGGGCCCTACGAGCAGTACTTC
TRBV19	.	TRBJ1-5	once	CASSIEGGSNQPQHF	TGTGCCAGTAGTATAGAAGGGGGTAGCAATCAGCCCCAGCATTTT
TRBV28	TRBD1	TRBJ2-2	.	CASRARDRYTGELFF	TGTGCCAGCAGGGCCCGGGACAGATATACCGGGGAGCTGTTTTTT
TRBV7-2	TRBD1	TRBJ1-5	.	CASGDRESNQPQHF	TGTGCCAGCGGGGACAGGGAAAGCAATCAGCCCCAGCATTTT
TRBV5-1	.	TRBJ1-1	few	CASSLVRGADLTTEAFF	TGCGCCAGCAGCTTGGTCCGGGGGGCAGATCTCACTACTGAAGCTTTCTTT
TRBV29-1	TRBD2	TRBJ2-3	.	CSVAGGGLGTDTQYF	TGCAGCGTTGCGGGGGGAGGGCTGGGCACAGATACGCAGTATTTT
TRBV7-9	.	TRBJ2-1	.	CASSSERGNDEQFF	TGTGCCAGCAGCTCAGAGAGGGGGAACGATGAGCAGTTCTTC
TRBV6-1	TRBD2	TRBJ2-2	.	CASGWREGPGELFF	TGTGCCAGCGGATGGCGGGAGGGCCCCGGGGAGCTGTTTTTT
TRBV11-2	TRBD1	TRBJ1-5	.	CASSLDNGGQESNQPQHF	TGTGCCAGCAGCTTAGATAATGGGGGACAGGAGAGCAATCAGCCCCAGCATTTT
TRBV5-1	.	TRBJ2-3	.	CASSLRGKDTDTQYF	TGCGCCAGCAGCTTAAGAGGAAAGGACACAGATACGCAGTATTTT
TRBV5-1	TRBD1	TRBJ1-3	.	CASSTGQSLSGNTIYF	TGCGCCAGCAGCACGGGACAGTCCCTCTCTGGAAACACCATATATTTT
TRBV5-1	.	TRBJ2-1	.	CASSLNSNEQFF	TGCGCCAGCAGCTTGAATTCTAATGAGCAGTTCTTC
TRBV7-9	.	TRBJ1-5	.	CASSLGSGEQPQHF	TGTGCCAGCAGCTTAGGGTCAGGGGAACAGCCCCAGCATTTT
TRBV2	TRBD2	TRBJ2-1	.	CASLGLAGGFANEQFF	TGTGCCAGCCTGGGACTAGCGGGAGGGTTTGCAAATGAGCAGTTCTTC
TRBV5-1	.	TRBJ2-3	.	CASAHRGGDTQYF	TGCGCCAGCGCCCACCGTGGCGGGGATACGCAGTATTTT
TRBV6-5	TRBD1	TRBJ1-4	.	CASSIDRESEKLFF	TGTGCCAGCAGCATAGACAGGGAATCTGAAAAACTGTTTTTT
TRBV19	TRBD2	TRBJ2-1	.	CASSIAGVPYNEQFF	TGTGCCAGTAGTATCGCGGGAGTGCCCTACAATGAGCAGTTCTTC
TRBV21-1	.	TRBJ1-2	.	CASSAPGTEDGYTF	TGTGCCAGCAGCGCTCCCGGGACTGAGGATGGCTACACCTTC
TRBV6-1	TRBD1	TRBJ1-1	.	CASSVRDSPNTEAFF	TGTGCCAGCAGTGTAAGGGACAGCCCAAACACTGAAGCTTTCTTT
TRBV7-3	TRBD1	TRBJ1-1	.	CASSPGTGGKAEAFF	TGTGCCAGCAGCCCGGGGACAGGGGGAAAGGCTGAAGCTTTCTTT
TRBV29-1	.	TRBJ1-1	.	CSVEGQSRTEAFF	TGCAGCGTTGAGGGACAAAGCAGGACTGAAGCTTTCTTT
TRBV28	.	TRBJ2-1	.	CASSFPGSRNEQFF	TGTGCCAGCAGTTTCCCTGGGAGTAGAAATGAGCAGTTCTTC
TRBV9	.	TRBJ1-1	.	CASSLRVEGTEAFF	TGTGCCAGCAGCCTCAGGGTGGAAGGCACTGAAGCTTTCTTT
TRBV9	TRBD2	TRBJ2-3	once	CASSPLGLAGAPGVTDTQYF	TGTGCCAGCAGCCCTCTGGGACTAGCGGGAGCCCCGGGAGTCACAGATACGCAGTATTTT
TRBV5-6	.	TRBJ1-1	.	CASSLGSGAVTEAFF	TGTGCCAGCAGCTTGGGTTCAGGGGCGGTCACTGAAGCTTTCTTT
TRBV14	.	TRBJ1-5	.	CASSYSGMGQPQHF	TGTGCCAGCAGCTACTCAGGGATGGGTCAGCCCCAGCATTTT
TRBV9	TRBD1	TRBJ2-5	.	CASSARTGLGETQYF	TGTGCCAGCAGCGCTCGGACAGGCCTGGGAGAGACCCAGTACTTC
TRBV5-4	TRBD2	TRBJ2-1	.	CASSLKRREGSYNEQFF	TGTGCCAGCAGCTTGAAACGACGGGAGGGCTCCTACAATGAGCAGTTCTTC
TRBV7-6	TRBD1	TRBJ1-4	.	CASSLGPGGGLGNEKLFF	TGTGCCAGCAGCTTAGGGCCAGGGGGCGGTCTTGGTAATGAAAAACTGTTTTTT
TRBV19	.	TRBJ2-7	.	CASSPDIGRREQYF	TGTGCCAGTAGTCCAGATATCGGCAGGCGCGAGCAGTACTTC
TRBV9	.	TRBJ2-3	once	CASSVGIRQPGAGDTQYF	TGTGCCAGCAGCGTAGGGATTAGGCAGCCTGGAGCGGGAGATACGCAGTATTTT
TRBV5-1	.	TRBJ2-7	.	CASSFDAGASYEQYF	TGCGCCAGCAGCTTTGACGCGGGTGCTTCCTACGAGCAGTACTTC
TRBV30	TRBD1	TRBJ2-7	once	CAWATQGAYEQYF	TGTGCCTGGGCGACCCAGGGGGCCTACGAGCAGTACTTC
TRBV27	TRBD1	TRBJ2-7	.	CASSPRGRHYEQYF	TGTGCCAGCAGTCCCAGGGGGCGGCACTACGAGCAGTACTTC
TRBV10-3	TRBD1	TRBJ2-5	.	CATEGTGLQETQYF	TGTGCCACGGAGGGGACAGGGCTCCAAGAGACCCAGTACTTC
TRBV9	.	TRBJ1-5	.	CASSVEWAGATNSNQPQHF	TGTGCCAGCAGCGTAGAATGGGCAGGGGCGACGAATAGCAATCAGCCCCAGCATTTT
TRBV7-2	TRBD1	TRBJ2-1	.	CASSTGTAYNEQFF	TGTGCCAGCAGCACCGGGACAGCCTACAATGAGCAGTTCTTC
TRBV2	.	TRBJ1-5	.	CASSRDTGNQPQHF	TGTGCCAGCAGTAGGGACACGGGCAATCAGCCCCAGCATTTT
TRBV4-1	.	TRBJ1-5	.	CASSQDQQGAPRPQHF	TGCGCCAGCAGCCAAGATCAACAGGGAGCACCTCGGCCCCAGCATTTT
TRBV5-4	TRBD2	TRBJ2-3	.	CASRVAGGPSDTQYF	TGTGCCAGCAGGGTAGCGGGAGGGCCTTCAGATACGCAGTATTTT
TRBV10-3	TRBD2	TRBJ2-3	once	CAISLSGGGAMDTQYF	TGTGCCATCAGTCTCTCGGGCGGGGGAGCGATGGATACGCAGTATTTT
TRBV7-6	TRBD1	TRBJ2-5	once	CASSARQGRGAETQYF	TGTGCCAGCAGCGCCCGACAGGGTCGGGGCGCAGAGACCCAGTACTTC
TRBV2	.	TRBJ2-7	.	CASSRPTGLSYEQYF	TGTGCCAGCAGTCGACCGACAGGCCTCTCCTACGAGCAGTACTTC
TRBV4-1	TRBD1	TRBJ2-7	.	CASSQLRTGNYEQYF	TGCGCCAGCAGCCAACTAAGGACAGGGAACTACGAGCAGTACTTC
TRBV4-2	.	TRBJ2-5	.	CASSQTWGDEETQYF	TGTGCCAGCAGCCAGACTTGGGGGGATGAAGAGACCCAGTACTTC
TRBV5-1	TRBD2	TRBJ2-5	.	CASSLGSGGEETQYF	TGCGCCAGCAGCTTGGGCTCGGGAGGCGAAGAGACCCAGTACTTC
TRBV5-1	.	TRBJ2-5	.	CASSHDSDQETQYF	TGCGCCAGCAGCCACGACAGCGACCAAGAGACCCAGTACTTC
TRBV2	TRBD2	TRBJ2-5	.	CASSDLAGVVQETQYF	TGTGCCAGCAGTGACCTAGCGGGAGTGGTTCAAGAGACCCAGTACTTC
TRBV4-2	TRBD2	TRBJ2-1	.	CASSQDYVAGAFEQFF	TGTGCCAGCAGCCAAGATTACGTTGCGGGAGCCTTTGAGCAGTTCTTC
TRBV9	TRBD2	TRBJ2-7	.	CASSVRTSGYEQYF	TGTGCCAGCAGCGTAAGGACTAGCGGTTACGAGCAGTACTTC